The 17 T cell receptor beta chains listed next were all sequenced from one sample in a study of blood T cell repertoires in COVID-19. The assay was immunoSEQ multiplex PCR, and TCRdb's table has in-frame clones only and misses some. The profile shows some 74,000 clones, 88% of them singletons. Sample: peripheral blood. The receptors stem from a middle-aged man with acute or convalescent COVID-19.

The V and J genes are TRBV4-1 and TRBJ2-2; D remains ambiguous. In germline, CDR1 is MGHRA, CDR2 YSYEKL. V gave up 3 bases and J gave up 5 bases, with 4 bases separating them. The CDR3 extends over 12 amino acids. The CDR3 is CASSQETGELFF. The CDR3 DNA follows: TGCGCCAGCAGCCAGGAGACCGGGGAGCTGTTTTTT.

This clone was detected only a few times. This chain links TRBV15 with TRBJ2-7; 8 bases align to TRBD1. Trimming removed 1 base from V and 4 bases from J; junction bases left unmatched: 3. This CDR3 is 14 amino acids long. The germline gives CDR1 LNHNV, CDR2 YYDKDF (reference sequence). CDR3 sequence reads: CATSRGGQGYEQYF. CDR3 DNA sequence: TGTGCCACCAGCAGAGGAGGACAGGGATACGAGCAGTACTTC.

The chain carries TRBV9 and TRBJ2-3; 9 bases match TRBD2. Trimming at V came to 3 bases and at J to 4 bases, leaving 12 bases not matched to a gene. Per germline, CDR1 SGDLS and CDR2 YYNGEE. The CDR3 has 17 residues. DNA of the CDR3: TGTGCCAGCAGCGAGACGTTAGCGGGGGTGAGCGCAGATACGCAGTATTTT. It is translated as CASSETLAGVSADTQYF.

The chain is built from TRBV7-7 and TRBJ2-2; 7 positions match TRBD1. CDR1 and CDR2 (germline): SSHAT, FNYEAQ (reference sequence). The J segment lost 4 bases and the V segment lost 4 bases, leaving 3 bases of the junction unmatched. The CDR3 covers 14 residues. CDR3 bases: TGTGCCAGCAGCTCGGACAGGAGCACCGGGGAGCTGTTTTTT. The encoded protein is CASSSDRSTGELFF.

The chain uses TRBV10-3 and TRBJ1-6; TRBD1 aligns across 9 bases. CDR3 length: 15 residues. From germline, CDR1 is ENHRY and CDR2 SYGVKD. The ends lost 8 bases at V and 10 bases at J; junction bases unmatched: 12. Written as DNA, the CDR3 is TGTGCCATCGGAAGTACCGGGACAGGGAACTCACCCCTCCACTTT. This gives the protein CAIGSTGTGNSPLHF.

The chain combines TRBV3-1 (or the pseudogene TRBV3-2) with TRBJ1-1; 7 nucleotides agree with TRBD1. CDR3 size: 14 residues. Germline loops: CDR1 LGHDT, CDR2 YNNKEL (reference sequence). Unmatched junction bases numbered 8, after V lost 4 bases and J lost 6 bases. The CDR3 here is CASSPQGVKAEAFF. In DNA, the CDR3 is TGTGCCAGCAGCCCCCAGGGGGTTAAGGCTGAAGCTTTCTTT.

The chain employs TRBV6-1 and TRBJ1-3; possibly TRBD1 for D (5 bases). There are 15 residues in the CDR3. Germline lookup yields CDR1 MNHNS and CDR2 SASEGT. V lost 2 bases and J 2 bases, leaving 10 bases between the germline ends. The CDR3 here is CASSEIQDPGNTIYF. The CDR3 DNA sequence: TGTGCCAGCAGTGAAATACAGGACCCTGGAAACACCATATATTTT.

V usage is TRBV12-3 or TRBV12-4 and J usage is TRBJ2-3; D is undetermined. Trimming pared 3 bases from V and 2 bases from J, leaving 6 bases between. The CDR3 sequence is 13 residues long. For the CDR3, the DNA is TGTGCCAGCAGTTTTTCGTCCACAGATACGCAGTATTTT. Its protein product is CASSFSSTDTQYF.

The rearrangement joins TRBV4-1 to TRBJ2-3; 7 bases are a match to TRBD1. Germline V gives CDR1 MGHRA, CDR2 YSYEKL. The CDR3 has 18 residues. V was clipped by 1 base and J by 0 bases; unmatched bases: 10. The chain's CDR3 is CASSQVPLDRVSTDTQYF. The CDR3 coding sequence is TGCGCCAGCAGCCAAGTACCCCTAGACAGGGTTAGCACAGATACGCAGTATTTT.

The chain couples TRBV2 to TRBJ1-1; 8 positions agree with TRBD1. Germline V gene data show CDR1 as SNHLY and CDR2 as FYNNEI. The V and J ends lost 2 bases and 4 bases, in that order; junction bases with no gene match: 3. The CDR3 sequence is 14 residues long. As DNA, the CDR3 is TGTGCCAGCAGTGAAACTACAGGGGGCACTGAAGCTTTCTTT. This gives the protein CASSETTGGTEAFF.

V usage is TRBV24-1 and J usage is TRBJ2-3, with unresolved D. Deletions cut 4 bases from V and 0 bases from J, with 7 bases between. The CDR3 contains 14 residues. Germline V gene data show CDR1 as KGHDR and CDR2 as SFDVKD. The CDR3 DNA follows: TGTGCCACCAGTGACAGGAAAAGCACAGATACGCAGTATTTT. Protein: CATSDRKSTDTQYF.

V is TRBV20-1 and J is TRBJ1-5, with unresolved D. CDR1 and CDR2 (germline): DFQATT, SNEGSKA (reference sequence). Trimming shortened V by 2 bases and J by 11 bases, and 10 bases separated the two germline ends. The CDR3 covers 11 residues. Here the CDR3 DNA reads TGCAGTGCTAGAACCTTGGAGGCCCAGCATTTT. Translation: CSARTLEAQHF.

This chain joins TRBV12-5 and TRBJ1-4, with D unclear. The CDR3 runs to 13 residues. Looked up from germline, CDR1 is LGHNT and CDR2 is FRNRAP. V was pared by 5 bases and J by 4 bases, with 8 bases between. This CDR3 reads CASGRGNNEKLFF. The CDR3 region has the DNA TGTGCTAGTGGTCGAGGGAATAATGAAAAACTGTTTTTT.

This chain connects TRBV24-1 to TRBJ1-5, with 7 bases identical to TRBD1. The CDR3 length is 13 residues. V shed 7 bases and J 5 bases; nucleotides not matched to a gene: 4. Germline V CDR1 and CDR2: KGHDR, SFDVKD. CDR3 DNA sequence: TGTGCCACCAGAGACAGGGAGGATCAGCCCCAGCATTTT. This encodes CATRDREDQPQHF.

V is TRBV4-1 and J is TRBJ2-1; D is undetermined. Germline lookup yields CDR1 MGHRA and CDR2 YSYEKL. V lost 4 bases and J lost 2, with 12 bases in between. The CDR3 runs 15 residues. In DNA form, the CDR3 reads TGCGCCAGCAGCCCCGAGGTATGGCCCTACAATGAGCAGTTCTTC. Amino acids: CASSPEVWPYNEQFF.

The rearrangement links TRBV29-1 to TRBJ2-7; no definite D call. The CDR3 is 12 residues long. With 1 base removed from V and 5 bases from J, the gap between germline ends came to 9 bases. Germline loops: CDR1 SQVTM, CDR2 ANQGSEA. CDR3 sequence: CSVEAGLNEQYF. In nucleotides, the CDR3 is TGCAGCGTTGAAGCCGGGTTGAACGAGCAGTACTTC.

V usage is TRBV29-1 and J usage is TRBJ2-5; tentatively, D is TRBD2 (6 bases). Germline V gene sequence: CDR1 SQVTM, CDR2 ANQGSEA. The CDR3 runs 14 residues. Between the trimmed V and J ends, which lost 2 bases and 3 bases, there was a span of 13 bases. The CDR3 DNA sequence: TGCAGCGTTGAATTGTACGGGAGCGAAGAGACCCAGTACTTC. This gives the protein CSVELYGSEETQYF.